The 19 T cell receptor beta chains below were found in one sample sequenced in a study of circulating CD8 cells and anti-PD-1 response in melanoma. Each library started from roughly 16 ng of total RNA using the QIAseq Immune Repertoire TCR panel. One entry per CDR3 protein results from TCRdb running MiXCR on the reads. The sample lists several hundred distinct CDR3 sequences; about 8% were seen once. From live CD3+CD8+TCRalphabeta+ cells, four PD-1 and/or TIGIT subsets were sorted. The material was CD8+ T cells from PBMCs, obtained at baseline or after one month of anti-PD-1 therapy (not recorded which). These receptors were taken from a human donor with melanoma.

This clonotype counts as large. The rearrangement joins TRBV29-1 to TRBJ2-1; D is uncertain. The V gene lost 4 bases and the J gene lost 6 bases, with 13 bases spanning the gap. The CDR3 contains 13 residues. The V gene's germline CDR1 is SQVTM and CDR2 ANQGSEA. The CDR3 sequence: CSVGRALRNEQFF. Here the CDR3 DNA reads TGCAGCGTTGGACGCGCGTTACGCAATGAGCAGTTCTTC.

This clonotype is judged large. The chain combines TRBV27 with TRBJ2-7; 7 bases are a match to TRBD1. Germline V CDR1 and CDR2: MNHEY, SMNVEV (reference sequence). The CDR3 runs 12 residues. With V trimmed by 8 bases and J by 2 bases, 3 bases remained unmatched. This CDR3 reads CASWDSPYEQYF. CDR3 DNA: TGTGCCAGCTGGGACAGTCCCTACGAGCAGTACTTC.

By sample fraction, this clonotype is medium-sized. The rearrangement uses TRBV19 and TRBJ2-7; 8 bases agree with TRBD1. Germline V gives CDR1 LNHDA, CDR2 SQIVND (reference sequence). V shed 0 bases, J shed 2 bases, and the junction held 3 bases outside the gene matches. The CDR3 runs to 15 residues. Here the CDR3 reads CASSIDGTGPYEQYF. The CDR3 DNA sequence: TGTGCCAGTAGTATAGATGGGACAGGCCCCTACGAGCAGTACTTC. The full variable domain, completed using reference TRBV19 and TRBJ2-7, is DGGITQSPKYLFRKEGQNVTLSCEQNLNHDAMYWYRQDPGQGLRLIYYSQIVNDFQKGDIAEGYSVSREKKESFPLTVTSAQKNPTAFYLCASSIDGTGPYEQYFGPGTRLTVT.

This clonotype turned up a few times. Being one base from a much bigger clone, this may be a read error. V usage is TRBV5-6 and J usage is TRBJ2-7; D gene uncertain. Germline values: CDR1 SGHDT, CDR2 YYEEEE. The V and J ends lost 3 bases and 2 bases respectively, with 12 bases between them. CDR3 size: 14 residues. CDR3 nucleotides: TGTGCCAGCAGCTACGGACGGGCCGCCTACGAGCAGTACTTC. This translates into CASSYGRAAYEQYF.

This clonotype is medium-sized (0.01 to 0.1%). The J gene is TRBJ1-5, the V gene TRBV5-6; D unclear. There are 12 residues in the CDR3. The germline V gene encodes CDR1 SGHDT and CDR2 YYEEEE. V lost 0 bases, J lost 9 bases, and 7 bases lay in between. The CDR3 protein is CASSLDRSPQHF. The CDR3 bases are TGTGCCAGCAGCTTGGATCGTTCGCCCCAGCATTTT.

Within the sample, this clonotype is medium-sized. V usage is TRBV25-1 and J usage is TRBJ2-7; 7 bases line up with TRBD1. V trimming: 5 bases; J trimming: 2 bases; junction bases outside the gene matches: 9. In germline, CDR1 is MGHDK, CDR2 SYGVNS. CDR3 length: 15 amino acids. CDR3 sequence (DNA): TGTGCCAGCAGTCCCCTGGACAGGAACCCCTACGAGCAGTACTTC. Translating gives CASSPLDRNPYEQYF.

Within the sample, this clonotype is medium-sized. The CDR3 nucleotides read TGTGCCAGCAGCACCGGGATTCTTCTTTCCGATACGCAGTATTTT. Translating gives CASSTGILLSDTQYF. V gene TRBV27 combines with J gene TRBJ2-3, with a possible D match to TRBD2 (5 bases). Germline V gene lookup returns CDR1 MNHEY and CDR2 SMNVEV (reference sequence). This CDR3 comprises 15 residues. Trimming left V 6 bases short and J 6 bases short, with 19 bases between.

By its share, this clonotype is large (0.1 to 1%). The chain joins TRBV7-2 to TRBJ2-1; D is unclear. Germline lookup yields CDR1 SGHTA and CDR2 FQGNSA. With 0 bases removed from V and 9 bases from J, the gap between germline ends came to 3 bases. The length of the CDR3 is 11 residues. The CDR3 DNA reads TGTGCCAGCAGCTTAGCTATTGAGCAGTTCTTC. Translated: CASSLAIEQFF. The variable domain in full, with the rest retrieved from reference TRBV7-2 and TRBJ2-1, is GAGVSQSPSNKVTEKGKDVELRCDPISGHTALYWYRQSLGQGLEFLIYFQGNSAPDKSGLPSDRFSAERTGGSVSTLTIQRTQQEDSAVYLCASSLAIEQFFGPGTRLTVL.

This clonotype is judged large. The rearrangement joins TRBV4-1 to TRBJ2-7; weak D call: TRBD1 (6 bases). V was shortened by 2 bases and J by 4 bases, with 9 bases between the two germline ends. Per germline, CDR1 MGHRA and CDR2 YSYEKL. CDR3 length: 13 residues. In DNA form, the CDR3 reads TGCGCCAGCAGCCAAAACAGGGATTACGAGCAGTACTTC. Residues: CASSQNRDYEQYF.

This clonotype is medium-sized (0.01 to 0.1%). This sequence joins TRBV25-1 and TRBJ1-2, with 7 positions matching TRBD1. The CDR3 spans 16 residues. Germline CDR1 MGHDK, CDR2 SYGVNS. V trimming: 6 bases; J trimming: 1 base; junction bases outside the gene matches: 11. CDR3 coding DNA: TGTGCCAGCAGCCACCCAGGGGGGGGGATTAACTATGGCTACACCTTC. Its translation: CASSHPGGGINYGYTF.

This clonotype counts as medium-sized. The rearrangement links TRBV4-1 to TRBJ2-1; D is unclear. Germline V gene sequence: CDR1 MGHRA, CDR2 YSYEKL. The CDR3 extends over 13 amino acids. Trimming took off 6 bases at V and 7 bases at J, with 13 bases between the two ends. CDR3 DNA: TGCGCCAGCAGATCACCCGGGCAAAATGAGCAGTTCTTC. Residues: CASRSPGQNEQFF.

In this sample, this clonotype is medium-sized. The genes are TRBV2 and TRBJ1-5; a possible D gene is TRBD1 (5 bases). Trimming cost V 4 bases and J 3 bases, with 16 bases left between them. The germline CDR1 and CDR2 sequences are SNHLY and FYNNEI. This CDR3 contains 16 residues. The CDR3 spells CASSVTSREYNQPQHF. CDR3 bases: TGTGCCAGCAGTGTTACGTCCAGGGAATACAATCAGCCCCAGCATTTT.

By share, this clonotype ranks as medium-sized. This chain links TRBV25-1 with TRBJ1-1; 11 bases agree with TRBD1. Germline values: CDR1 MGHDK, CDR2 SYGVNS. V shed 6 bases and J 8 bases; nucleotides not matched to a gene: 5. This CDR3 has 13 amino acids. The CDR3 is CASRDRGLGEAFF. The CDR3 nucleotides read TGTGCCAGCAGGGACAGGGGGCTTGGCGAAGCTTTCTTT.

Within the sample, this clonotype is large. The V call is TRBV7-9, the J call TRBJ2-7, with a weak D call TRBD1 (5 bases). This CDR3 is 13 amino acids long. The germline V and J ends were trimmed by 8 bases and 2 bases, with 13 bases remaining between them. Germline V CDR1 and CDR2: SEHNR, FQNEAQ (reference sequence). In DNA, the CDR3 is TGTGCCAGCTTGGGTTTGGGGCCCTACGAGCAGTACTTC. It encodes CASLGLGPYEQYF.

This clonotype is large (0.1 to 1%) within its sample. The chain uses TRBV6-1 and TRBJ2-7, with 7 bases identical to TRBD1. The V gene's germline CDR1 is MNHNS and CDR2 SASEGT. The CDR3 length is 13 residues. The V segment lost 8 bases and the J segment 3 bases; nucleotides outside the gene matches: 7. The CDR3 is CASWDSLDYEQYF. In DNA, the CDR3 is TGTGCCAGCTGGGACAGTCTCGACTACGAGCAGTACTTC.

By sample fraction, this clonotype is large (0.1 to 1%). The chain carries TRBV19 and TRBJ2-1; 13 bases line up with TRBD2. V gave up 4 bases and J gave up 7 bases; unmatched junction bases: 4. The CDR3 loop spans 15 amino acids. Germline CDR1 LNHDA, CDR2 SQIVND (reference sequence). CDR3 nucleotide sequence: TGTGCCAGTAGTACCGGGACTAGCGGGATGAATGAGCAGTTCTTC. Residues: CASSTGTSGMNEQFF.

For this clonotype: At one boundary the junction diverges from the germline segment, which might be a read error. V gene TRBV5-6 combines with J gene TRBJ2-3, with 7 nucleotides matching TRBD2. CDR1 and CDR2 (germline): SGHDT, YYEEEE. There are 15 residues in the CDR3. CDR3 sequence: CASSLLGGITDTQYF. CDR3 nucleotides: TGCGCCAGCAGCTTGTTGGGGGGGATCACAGATACGCAGTATTTT. Full variable domain (outside the CDR3, taken from reference TRBV5-6 and TRBJ2-3): DAGVTQSPTHLIKTRGQQVTLRCSPKSGHDTVSWYQQALGQGPQFIFQYYEEEERQRGNFPDRFSGHQFPNYSSELNVNALLLGDSALYLCASSLLGGITDTQYFGPGTRLTVL.

The chain carries TRBV28 and TRBJ2-7; 9 bases are shared with TRBD2. V lost 2 bases, J lost 6 bases, and 8 bases stayed unmatched. Germline CDR1 reads MDHEN; CDR2 reads SYDVKM. There are 15 residues in the CDR3. The CDR3 here is CASSLEAGGFGEQYF. CDR3 coding DNA: TGTGCCAGCAGTTTAGAAGCGGGGGGATTCGGCGAGCAGTACTTC.

This clonotype is labeled medium-sized. The chain employs TRBV28 and TRBJ2-7; D perhaps matches TRBD1 (6 bases). Germline V lookup: CDR1 MDHEN, CDR2 SYDVKM. The CDR3 has 18 amino acids. V was shortened by 2 bases and J by 0 bases, with 20 bases between the two germline ends. This CDR3 reads CASSLGVYTGPLSYEQYF. The CDR3 bases are TGTGCCAGCAGTTTAGGGGTCTATACAGGGCCCCTCTCCTACGAGCAGTACTTC.